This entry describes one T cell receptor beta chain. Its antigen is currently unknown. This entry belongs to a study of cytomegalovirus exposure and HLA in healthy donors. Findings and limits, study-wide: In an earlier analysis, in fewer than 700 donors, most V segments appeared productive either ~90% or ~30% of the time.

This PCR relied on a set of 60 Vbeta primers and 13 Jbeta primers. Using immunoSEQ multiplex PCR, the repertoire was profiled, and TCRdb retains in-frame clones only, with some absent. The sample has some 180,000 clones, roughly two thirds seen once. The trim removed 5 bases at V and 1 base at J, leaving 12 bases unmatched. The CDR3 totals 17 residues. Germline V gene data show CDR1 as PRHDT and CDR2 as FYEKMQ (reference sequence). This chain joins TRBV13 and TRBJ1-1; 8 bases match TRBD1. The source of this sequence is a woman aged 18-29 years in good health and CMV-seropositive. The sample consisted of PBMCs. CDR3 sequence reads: CASSRTPGTGKNTEAFF. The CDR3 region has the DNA TGTGCCAGCAGCCGCACCCCCGGGACAGGAAAGAACACTGAAGCTTTCTTT.